Given below is one TCR beta chain in context. The antigen remains undetermined. The source of the sample is a study of identical twins. Study-wide points: Within monozygotic twins, out-of-frame TCR alpha sharing was underestimated by the models. While abundant cord blood beta clonotypes carried fewer insertions, memory repertoires showed no such pattern. Out-of-frame alpha sequences common to twins exhibited an excess of low generation probability.

There are 15 residues in the CDR3. V trimming: 5 bases; J trimming: 12 bases; junction bases outside the gene matches: 12. Germline CDR1 and CDR2: MNHEY and SMNVEV (reference sequence). TCRdb re-called the 5' RACE reads with MiXCR, one entry per CDR3 protein. The repertoire includes nearly 900,000 distinct CDR3 sequences, about 12% of them detected once, and under 2% sits in the top ten. These same data were also listed under a study on yellow fever vaccine responses in identical twins.

The material sequenced was PBMCs. The origin of this receptor is a woman aged 18 to 35 in good health. V and J are TRBV27 and TRBJ2-1, with 11 nucleotides matching TRBD2. The CDR3: CASSPEVAGGPRQFF. The CDR3 region has the DNA TGTGCCAGCAGTCCCGAAGTAGCGGGGGGGCCTCGGCAGTTCTTC.